This T cell receptor beta chain came from a study of T cell repertoires in cytomegalovirus infection. TCRdb redid the calling of the reads with MiXCR, one entry per CDR3 protein. Among roughly 320,000 distinct CDR3 sequences, 8% to 9.5% were seen once, and the ten largest hold 4.3%. Germline V CDR1 and CDR2: SSHAT, FNYEAQ (reference sequence). Trimming left V 8 bases short and J 2 bases short, with 15 bases between. This CDR3 is built from 15 residues. Material: PBMCs. The sequence derives from a human donor in good health (CMV status not recorded). Some clones in this sample may be carry-over from other donors' samples. The rearrangement links TRBV7-7 to TRBJ2-2; weak D call: TRBD1 (6 bases). The chain's CDR3 is CASGDRDTNTGELFF. DNA of the CDR3: TGTGCCAGCGGGGACCGGGACACCAACACCGGGGAGCTGTTTTTT.